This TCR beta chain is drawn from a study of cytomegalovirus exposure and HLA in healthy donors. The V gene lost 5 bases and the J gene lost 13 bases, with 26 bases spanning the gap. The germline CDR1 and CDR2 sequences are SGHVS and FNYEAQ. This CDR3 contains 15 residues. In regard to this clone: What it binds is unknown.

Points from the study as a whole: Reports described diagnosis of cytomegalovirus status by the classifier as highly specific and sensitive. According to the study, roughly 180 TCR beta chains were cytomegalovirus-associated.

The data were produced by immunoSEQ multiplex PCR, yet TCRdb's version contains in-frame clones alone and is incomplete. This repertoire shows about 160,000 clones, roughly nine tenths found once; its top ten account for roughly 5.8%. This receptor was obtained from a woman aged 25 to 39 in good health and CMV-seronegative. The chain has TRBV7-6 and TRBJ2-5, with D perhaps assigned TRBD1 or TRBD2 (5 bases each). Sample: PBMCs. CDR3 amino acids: CASSGEMGTLVNPYF. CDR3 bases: TGTGCCAGCAGCGGAGAAATGGGGACCTTGGTGAATCCGTACTTC.